This note documents a single T cell receptor beta chain sequence. Preparation of the TCRbeta library was carried out with unique molecular identifiers. Using its own MiXCR run on the PCR reads, TCRdb lists one record per CDR3 protein. The table lists about 460,000 distinct CDR3 sequences, more than 9.5% of them singletons. These data come from a study of T-cell reconstitution after alpha-beta-depleted transplantation in children. Sample: PBMCs, mostly from graft donor cells, taken 180 days after TCRalphabeta/CD19-depleted stem cell transplant. The sequence was obtained from a female patient aged 2-9 years who had a stem cell transplant for aplastic anemia, so the T cells may come from the graft donor.

In nucleotides, the CDR3 is TGTGCCAGCAGCTCGTTAGGGGGAGGGCGAGGATACAATGAGCAGTTCTTC. Residues: CASSSLGGGRGYNEQFF. The V gene is TRBV7-2, the J gene TRBJ2-1; D might be TRBD2 (7 bases). CDR1 and CDR2 from the germline V gene are SGHTA and FQGNSA. Trimming took off 4 bases at V and 4 bases at J, with 20 bases between the two ends. This CDR3 has 17 residues.